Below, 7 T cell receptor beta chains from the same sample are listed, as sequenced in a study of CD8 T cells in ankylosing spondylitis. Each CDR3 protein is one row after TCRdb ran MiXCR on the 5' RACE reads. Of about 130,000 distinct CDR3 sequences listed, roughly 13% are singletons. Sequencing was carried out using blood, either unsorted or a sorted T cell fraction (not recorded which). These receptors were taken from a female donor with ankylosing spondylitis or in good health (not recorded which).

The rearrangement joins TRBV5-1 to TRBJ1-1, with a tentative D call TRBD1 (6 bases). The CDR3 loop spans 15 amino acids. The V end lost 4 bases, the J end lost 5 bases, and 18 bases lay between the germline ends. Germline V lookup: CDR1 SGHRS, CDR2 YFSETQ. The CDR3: CASSPDGTGRTEAFF. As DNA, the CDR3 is TGCGCCAGCAGCCCCGATGGTACAGGGAGGACTGAAGCTTTCTTT.

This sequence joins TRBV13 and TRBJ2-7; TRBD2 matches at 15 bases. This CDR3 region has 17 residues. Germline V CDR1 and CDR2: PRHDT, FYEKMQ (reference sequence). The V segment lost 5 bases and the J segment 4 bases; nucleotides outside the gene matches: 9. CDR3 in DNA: TGTGCCAGCAGCAGAGGACTAGCGGGGGGGTTTGGGTACGAGCAGTACTTC. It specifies CASSRGLAGGFGYEQYF.

DNA for the CDR3: TGTGCCAGCTCAACGGGACAGGGGCCAACCTACGAGCAGTACTTC. Protein: CASSTGQGPTYEQYF. V and J are TRBV18 and TRBJ2-7; 10 positions match TRBD1. Germline assignment: CDR1 KGHSH and CDR2 LQKENI. This CDR3 is 15 amino acids long. Germline trimming cut 5 bases from V and 2 bases from J; bases unmatched to any gene: 6.

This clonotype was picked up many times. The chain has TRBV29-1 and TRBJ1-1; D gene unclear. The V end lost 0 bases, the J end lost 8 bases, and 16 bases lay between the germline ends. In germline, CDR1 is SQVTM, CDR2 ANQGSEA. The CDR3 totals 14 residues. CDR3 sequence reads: CSVEDPFRGTEAFF. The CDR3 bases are TGCAGCGTTGAAGACCCCTTCAGAGGTACCGAAGCTTTCTTT.

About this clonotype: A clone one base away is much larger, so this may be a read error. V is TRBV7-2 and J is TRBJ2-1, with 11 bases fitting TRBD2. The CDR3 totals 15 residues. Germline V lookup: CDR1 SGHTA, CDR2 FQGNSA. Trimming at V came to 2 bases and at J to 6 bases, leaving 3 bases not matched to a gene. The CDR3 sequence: CTSSLRLAGLNEQFF. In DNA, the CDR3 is TGTACCAGCAGCTTAAGACTAGCGGGGCTCAATGAGCAGTTCTTC. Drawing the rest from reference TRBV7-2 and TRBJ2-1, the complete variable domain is GAGVSQSPSNKVTEKGKDVELRCDPISGHTALYWYRQSLGQGLEFLIYFQGNSAPDKSGLPSDRFSAERTGGSVSTLTIQRTQQEDSAVYLCTSSLRLAGLNEQFFGPGTRLTVL.

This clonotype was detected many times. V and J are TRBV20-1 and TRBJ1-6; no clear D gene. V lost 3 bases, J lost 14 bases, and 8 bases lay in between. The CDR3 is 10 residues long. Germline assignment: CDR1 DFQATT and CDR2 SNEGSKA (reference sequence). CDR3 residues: CSASWFALHF. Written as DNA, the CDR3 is TGCAGTGCTAGTTGGTTCGCCCTCCACTTT.

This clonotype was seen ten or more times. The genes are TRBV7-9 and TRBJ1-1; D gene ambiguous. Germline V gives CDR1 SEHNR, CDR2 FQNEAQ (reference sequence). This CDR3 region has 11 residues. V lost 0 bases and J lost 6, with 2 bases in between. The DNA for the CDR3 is TGTGCCAGCAGCTTAGCGGCTGAAGCTTTCTTT. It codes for CASSLAAEAFF.